The T cell receptor beta chain described here comes from a study of T cell repertoires in cytomegalovirus infection (dated by TCRdb to between 2018 and 2021). Background on the whole study: Donor HLA type was relevant to the analysis, as public TCR beta signatures indicated carriage of CMV infection together with the matching HLA type.

The sequencer listed for this sample is Illumina HiSeq 1500. Starting from the raw public reads, TCRdb applied fastp trimming at Q25, assembled clones with MiXCR and retained in-frame beta chains. A single entry per CDR3 protein holds the most common genes and DNA from its merged rows. The sample data list about 360,000 distinct CDR3 sequences, and over 15% of these were observed just once. The ten largest clones represent less than 9.5% of the sample. What the research found in general, with its limitations: Carriers of CMV infection plus the relevant HLA type were discriminated by the cumulative frequency of public TCR beta family members in the study cohort and in an independent 352-donor cohort. The ex vivo response was dominated by HLA-C-restricted CMV-specific TCR beta clonotypes, which also provided the single most frequent clonotype in two of eight donors.

Inclusive of the bounding cysteine and phenylalanine, the CDR3 is 17 residues long. The retained sequence is limited to the CDR3, 51 bases, with the frame set at the first base. The germline ends are 17 bases apart after V is trimmed by 1 base and J by 4 bases. CDR1 and CDR2, per the germline V gene (reference sequence), are LNHNV and YYDKDF. This clonotype was seen more than once but under ten times. Its antigen is unknown. No per-base quality is available; no much larger clone lies one base away. Recombination linked TRBV15 to TRBJ2-1; the D match is possibly TRBD1 or TRBD2, with 5 bases aligned in each. Sequencing was carried out using PBMCs. The sequence derives from a human donor in good health (CMV status not recorded). Some clones in this sample may be carry-over from other donors' samples. The CDR3 region reads CATSRGLAGTSYNEQFF. Here is the DNA: TGTGCCACCAGCAGAGGTCTCGCCGGGACGTCTTACAATGAGCAGTTCTTC.